This TCR beta chain was obtained from a study of regulatory T cells. The CDR3 consists of 15 residues. V was trimmed by 5 bases and J by 5 bases, leaving 16 bases between them. Per germline, CDR1 MDHEN and CDR2 SYDVKM. Patients aged 2 to 39 years had fewer naive T cells. CD4+ cells were sorted into CD25-high CD127-low regulatory cells and CD25-low CD127-high conventional cells. Amplification used 52 TRBV primers and 13 TRBJ primers. Assay used: immunoSEQ multiplex PCR; TCRdb lists only in-frame clones, some missing. The table has some 30,000 clones, 93% seen once. Overall study findings and caveats: In patients, unique TRB V-J pairs were restricted and V/J usage skewed, especially in Tregs. Hydrophobic residues at CDR3 positions 6 and 7 were enriched in conventional CD4+ T cells of CD3G-deficient patients.

A note on this clone: Its cognate antigen is unknown.

Sequenced: conventional CD4+ T cells sorted from blood. The chain carries TRBV28 and TRBJ2-1; the D gene is possibly TRBD1 (6 bases). The clonotype was recovered from a child under 10 years old with CD3G deficiency. The DNA of the CDR3 is TGTGCCAGCAGTGTAGGGGGTTCGGGTAACAATGAGCAGTTCTTC. It is translated as CASSVGGSGNNEQFF.